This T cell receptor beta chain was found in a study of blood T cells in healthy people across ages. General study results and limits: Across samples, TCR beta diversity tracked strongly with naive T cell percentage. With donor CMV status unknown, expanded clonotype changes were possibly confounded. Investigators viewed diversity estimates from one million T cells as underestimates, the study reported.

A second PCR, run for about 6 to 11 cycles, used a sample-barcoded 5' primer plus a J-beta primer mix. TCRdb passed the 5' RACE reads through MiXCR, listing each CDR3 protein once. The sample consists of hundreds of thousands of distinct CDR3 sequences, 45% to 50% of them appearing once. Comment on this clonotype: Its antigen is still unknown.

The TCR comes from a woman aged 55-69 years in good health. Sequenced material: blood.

The CDR3 bases are TGTGCCAGCAGCTTAGCCCCAGGGGGTACTGGAAACTATGGCTACACCTTC. It yields the protein CASSLAPGGTGNYGYTF. The gene calls are TRBV7-9 and TRBJ1-2, with TRBD1 matching over 7 bases. The germline V gene has CDR1 SEHNR and CDR2 FQNEAQ (reference sequence). After removal of 0 bases from V and 2 bases from J, the junction contained 9 bases not matched to a gene. This CDR3 is 17 amino acids long.